The 22 T cell receptor beta chains presented below share a single source sample, sequenced in a study of beta chain features in type 1 diabetes. cDNA synthesis used the whole RNA isolate, giving expressed TCRB sequences. Here immunoSEQ multiplex PCR was the method, and the copy in TCRdb shows in-frame clones only, minus some. The sample yields around 180,000 clones, about 13% seen once. Sequencing input: central memory CD4+ T cells from blood. The source is a woman aged 18 to 35 in good health.

The chain is built from TRBV20-1 and TRBJ2-1, with a possible D match to TRBD1 (6 bases). Trimming left V 6 bases short and J 6 bases short, with 9 bases between. The CDR3 length is 11 residues. Germline-derived CDR1 and CDR2 are DFQATT and SNEGSKA (reference sequence). For the CDR3, the DNA is TGCAGTGCGTTGACAGGCAATGAGCAGTTCTTC. Protein: CSALTGNEQFF.

The rearrangement links TRBV5-1 to TRBJ1-1; no firm D call. CDR1 SGHRS and CDR2 YFSETQ come from the germline V gene. The CDR3 has 12 residues. Trimming pared 4 bases from V and 7 bases from J, leaving 11 bases between. The CDR3 DNA is TGCGCCAGCAGCCCCCGGGGTGGTGAAGCTTTCTTT. Translation: CASSPRGGEAFF.

This clone has only a few counts. This chain uses TRBV7-9 with TRBJ1-4, with TRBD1 identical over 7 bases. Germline V gene lookup returns CDR1 SEHNR and CDR2 FQNEAQ (reference sequence). The length of the CDR3 is 12 residues. Trimming took 5 bases from V and 9 from J; bases not matched to a gene: 3. CDR3 sequence: CASSLQGKKLFF. The CDR3, as DNA: TGTGCCAGCAGCCTACAGGGGAAAAAACTGTTTTTT. The complete variable domain, with remaining parts taken from reference TRBV7-9 and TRBJ1-4, reads DTGVSQNPRHKITKRGQNVTFRCDPISEHNRLYWYRQTLGQGPEFLTYFQNEAQLEKSRLLSDRFSAERPKGSFSTLEIQRTEQGDSAMYLCASSLQGKKLFFGSGTQLSVL.

The CDR3 reads CASSSTGNAGGYTF. The CDR3 region has the DNA TGTGCCAGCAGCTCGACAGGGAACGCTGGGGGCTACACCTTC. This chain uses TRBV27 with TRBJ1-2; 7 bases are a match to TRBD1. Germline lookup yields CDR1 MNHEY and CDR2 SMNVEV (reference sequence). The CDR3 spans 14 residues. V lost 6 bases to trimming and J lost 8 bases; unmatched junction nucleotides: 12.

V is TRBV11-3 and J is TRBJ1-1; the match to TRBD1 covers 7 bases. Germline V gene data show CDR1 as SGHNT and CDR2 as YENEEA. The CDR3 contains 14 residues. J was trimmed by 0 bases and V by 2 bases; bases with no gene match: 0. The CDR3 DNA is TGTGCCAGCAGCTTAACAGGGGTGAACACTGAAGCTTTCTTT. Translating gives CASSLTGVNTEAFF.

This chain joins TRBV7-2 and TRBJ2-7, with 9 bases lining up with TRBD1. This CDR3 has 12 amino acids. Germline CDR1 SGHTA, CDR2 FQGNSA. V shed 10 bases, J shed 5 bases, and the junction held 6 bases outside the gene matches. The CDR3 spells CAIMGQGDEQYF. CDR3 DNA: TGTGCCATCATGGGACAGGGCGACGAGCAGTACTTC.

This clone has a handful of counts. The chain employs TRBV19 and TRBJ1-5; D remains ambiguous. The germline V and J ends were trimmed by 3 bases and 6 bases, with 6 bases remaining between them. CDR1 LNHDA and CDR2 SQIVND come from the germline V gene (reference sequence). The length of the CDR3 is 12 residues. CDR3 bases: TGTGCCAGTAGTATGAGGGCTCAGCCCCAGCATTTT. Its translation: CASSMRAQPQHF.

This clone was detected many times. This rearrangement joins TRBV29-1 to TRBJ2-4; the match to TRBD2 covers 7 bases. Trimming cost V 6 bases and J 0 bases; bases outside gene matches: 8. Germline V CDR1 and CDR2: SQVTM, ANQGSEA. This CDR3 is built from 15 residues. CDR3 sequence: CSVLAEHLAKNIQYF. CDR3 nucleotides: TGCAGCGTGCTAGCGGAGCACTTAGCCAAAAACATTCAGTACTTC.

The sample holds a few counts of this clone. The chain has TRBV7-9 and TRBJ2-7; 8 positions match TRBD1. The CDR3 is made up of 14 amino acids. Losses at the gene ends were 5 bases for V and 5 bases for J; bases not matched to a gene: 8. CDR1 SEHNR and CDR2 FQNEAQ come from the germline V gene (reference sequence). CDR3 DNA sequence: TGTGCCAGCAGCACCGACAGGGGAAGCAACGAGCAGTACTTC. This sequence encodes CASSTDRGSNEQYF.

This clone appeared a few times. The gene calls are TRBV30 and TRBJ1-5; TRBD1 matches 9 bases. Per the germline V gene, CDR1 is GTSNPN and CDR2 is SVGIG (reference sequence). V was pared by 2 bases and J by 2 bases, with 7 bases of the junction left unmatched. The CDR3 is 16 residues long. The DNA of the CDR3 is TGTGCCTGGAGTTCACAGGGGGCCCAGGGCAATCAGCCCCAGCATTTT. Encoded protein: CAWSSQGAQGNQPQHF.

This clone has ten or more counts. The chain carries TRBV23-1 and TRBJ1-3, with a tentative D call TRBD1 (6 bases). Being an ORF, TRBV23-1 has a function that is uncertain. Deletions cut 7 bases from V and 6 bases from J, with 13 bases between. The CDR3 runs to 13 residues. The DNA of the CDR3 is TGCGCCAGCATAGTCCGGACAGTAAACACCATATATTTT. It codes for CASIVRTVNTIYF.

The V call is TRBV2, the J call TRBJ2-3; maybe TRBD1 (6 bases). The V end was cut by 2 bases, the J end by 4 bases, with 13 bases between. This CDR3 is built from 15 residues. The germline V gene encodes CDR1 SNHLY and CDR2 FYNNEI. CDR3 sequence: CASSEQGTPSDTQYF. The CDR3 region has the DNA TGTGCCAGCAGTGAACAGGGGACCCCCTCAGATACGCAGTATTTT.

This clone occurred a few times. The chain has TRBV7-6 and TRBJ2-3, with TRBD2 matching over 9 bases. V was pared by 3 bases and J by 0 bases, with 1 base of the junction left unmatched. Per the germline V gene, CDR1 is SGHVS and CDR2 is FNYEAQ. CDR3 length equals 15 residues. CDR3 amino acids: CASSFTSGSTDTQYF. The CDR3 DNA reads TGTGCCAGCAGCTTTACTAGCGGGAGCACAGATACGCAGTATTTT.

This clone has more than one count but fewer than ten. Other DNA variants within this sample encode the same CDR3. The CDR3 bases are TGCAGTGCCCATTACACCGGGGAGCTGTTTTTT. Translated: CSAHYTGELFF. The chain has TRBV20-1 and TRBJ2-2; D is unresolved. CDR1 is DFQATT and CDR2 is SNEGSKA in the germline V gene (reference sequence). The V end was cut by 6 bases, the J end by 3 bases, with 5 bases between. CDR3 length equals 11 residues.

This clone was recorded a few times. The CDR3 here is CSVGSGGEAFF. The CDR3 bases are TGCAGCGTTGGATCGGGAGGAGAAGCTTTCTTT. The chain carries TRBV29-1 and TRBJ1-1; D is undetermined. CDR1 is SQVTM and CDR2 is ANQGSEA in the germline V gene. CDR3 length equals 11 residues. Deletions cut 4 bases from V and 8 bases from J, with 11 bases between. Full variable domain (outside the CDR3, taken from reference TRBV29-1 and TRBJ1-1): SAVISQKPSRDICQRGTSLTIQCQVDSQVTMMFWYRQQPGQSLTLIATANQGSEATYESGFVIDKFPISRPNLTFSTLTVSNMSPEDSSIYLCSVGSGGEAFFGQGTRLTVV.

This clone was counted between two and nine times. The genes are TRBV4-1 and TRBJ2-7; tentatively, D is TRBD1 (6 bases). With 4 bases removed from V and 2 bases from J, the gap between germline ends came to 12 bases. Germline CDR1 MGHRA, CDR2 YSYEKL. The CDR3 is 14 residues long. CDR3 loop: CASSREQGPYEQYF. The CDR3 bases are TGCGCCAGCAGCCGTGAACAGGGCCCCTACGAGCAGTACTTC.

This clone was seen only a few times. At the DNA level, this CDR3 is encoded by other sequences in the same sample as well. The rearrangement uses TRBV5-1 and TRBJ2-3; D unresolved. The ends were cut back, 5 bases at V and 0 bases at J, with 4 bases in the middle. This CDR3 is built from 12 residues. Germline loops: CDR1 SGHRS, CDR2 YFSETQ. The CDR3 loop is CASRQSTDTQYF. The CDR3 DNA is TGCGCCAGCAGACAGAGCACAGATACGCAGTATTTT.

A few counts support this clone. The chain joins TRBV18 to TRBJ2-7, with D possibly matching TRBD2 (6 bases). V was clipped by 6 bases and J by 2 bases, with 20 bases between them. Germline V gene data show CDR1 as KGHSH and CDR2 as LQKENI. The CDR3 spans 16 residues. The CDR3: CASSSGTPLVPYEQYF. The DNA of the CDR3 is TGTGCCAGCTCGTCCGGGACTCCTCTAGTCCCCTACGAGCAGTACTTC.

This clone appeared a few times. The chain links TRBV7-9 to TRBJ2-1; 7 bases line up with TRBD2. Trimming took 5 bases from V and 7 from J; bases not matched to a gene: 14. CDR3 size: 16 residues. Germline CDR1 reads SEHNR; CDR2 reads FQNEAQ (reference sequence). The CDR3 DNA is TGTGCCAGCAGCGTACAATTAGCGGGCCGAGGTAATGAGCAGTTCTTC. Protein sequence: CASSVQLAGRGNEQFF.

This clone has more than one count but fewer than ten. The V call is TRBV19, the J call TRBJ2-1; possibly TRBD1 for D (6 bases). Germline CDR1 and CDR2: LNHDA and SQIVND (reference sequence). The CDR3 is 13 amino acids. Deletions cut 4 bases from V and 5 bases from J, with 9 bases between. This CDR3 is CASSKQGNNEQFF. CDR3 DNA sequence: TGTGCCAGTAGTAAACAGGGAAACAATGAGCAGTTCTTC.

This rearrangement joins TRBV28 to TRBJ2-1; 12 positions agree with TRBD2. The CDR3 is made up of 16 amino acids. The germline V gene encodes CDR1 MDHEN and CDR2 SYDVKM. Trimming removed 5 bases from V and 7 bases from J; junction bases left unmatched: 9. The CDR3 region has the DNA TGTGCCAGCAGTCCCCAACTAGCGGGAGGAGTGAATGAGCAGTTCTTC. Its protein is CASSPQLAGGVNEQFF.

The chain couples TRBV7-9 to TRBJ1-1; possibly TRBD1 for D (5 bases). This CDR3 region has 15 residues. Germline CDR1 is SEHNR and CDR2 is FQNEAQ (reference sequence). The V gene lost 2 bases and the J gene lost 0 bases, with 10 bases spanning the gap. The CDR3 region has the DNA TGTGCCAGCAGCTTACTACAGGCTATGAACACTGAAGCTTTCTTT. This sequence encodes CASSLLQAMNTEAFF.